Following are 14 T cell receptor beta chains from one sample sequenced in a study of blood T cell repertoires in COVID-19. Some clones are missing from TCRdb's copy, which holds only in-frame ones; the method was immunoSEQ multiplex PCR. Of 200,000 to 300,000 clones listed, about 90% are singletons. Sequencing was carried out using peripheral blood. The origin of the receptors is a woman aged 40 to 55 with acute or convalescent COVID-19.

The chain has TRBV5-1 and TRBJ2-3, with a possible D match to TRBD1 (6 bases). CDR3 length: 16 residues. Trimming took off 0 bases at V and 0 bases at J, with 11 bases between the two ends. From germline, CDR1 is SGHRS and CDR2 YFSETQ. CDR3 in amino acids: CASSLGDIGSTDTQYF. The DNA for the CDR3 is TGCGCCAGCAGCTTGGGGGACATTGGTAGCACAGATACGCAGTATTTT.

This chain joins TRBV6-1 and TRBJ1-5; no clear D. With 3 bases removed from V and 0 bases from J, the gap between germline ends came to 15 bases. This CDR3 has 17 amino acids. CDR1 MNHNS and CDR2 SASEGT come from the germline V gene. The CDR3 DNA sequence: TGTGCCAGCAGTGAGACGGTATTGAGAGGTAGCAATCAGCCCCAGCATTTT. Encoded protein: CASSETVLRGSNQPQHF.

This chain joins TRBV6-5 and TRBJ1-5; no clear D gene. The length of the CDR3 is 11 residues. CDR1 and CDR2 (germline): MNHEY, SVGAGI. V dropped 6 bases and J dropped 4 bases, with 4 bases sitting between them. This CDR3 is CASRLNQPQHF. In DNA form, the CDR3 reads TGTGCCAGCAGATTAAATCAGCCCCAGCATTTT.

V gene TRBV10-3 combines with J gene TRBJ1-2; the D is unclear. Germline V CDR1 and CDR2: ENHRY, SYGVKD. Trimming removed 4 bases from V and 2 bases from J, with 8 bases in between. This CDR3 spans 13 amino acids. As DNA, the CDR3 is TGTGCCATCAGTGGGGCGGGAAACTATGGCTACACCTTC. Translated, it gives CAISGAGNYGYTF.

As DNA, the CDR3 is TGCGCCAGCAGCTTGCAGGGGACAGGGGACACTGAAGCTTTCTTT. Translating gives CASSLQGTGDTEAFF. The genes are TRBV5-1 and TRBJ1-1, with 10 bases that match TRBD1. With 1 base clipped from V and 3 bases from J, the junction kept 3 bases outside the gene matches. This CDR3 comprises 15 residues. From germline, CDR1 is SGHRS and CDR2 YFSETQ.

The J gene is TRBJ1-3, the V gene TRBV19; D is undetermined. V was trimmed by 9 bases and J by 0 bases, leaving 6 bases between them. Germline V gene lookup returns CDR1 LNHDA and CDR2 SQIVND (reference sequence). CDR3 size: 12 residues. CDR3 amino acids: CARTNSGNTIYF. CDR3 DNA sequence: TGTGCCAGAACTAACTCTGGAAACACCATATATTTT.

V gene TRBV13 combines with J gene TRBJ1-2; D unclear. Germline V CDR1 and CDR2: PRHDT, FYEKMQ (reference sequence). The CDR3 is made up of 12 amino acids. With 3 bases removed from V and 5 bases from J, the gap between germline ends came to 7 bases. The chain's CDR3 is CASSLRLYGYTF. CDR3 DNA: TGTGCCAGCAGCTTGAGACTTTATGGCTACACCTTC.

The chain recombines TRBV3-1 (or the pseudogene TRBV3-2) with TRBJ2-3; possible D gene TRBD1, 5 bases. V was pared by 4 bases and J by 5 bases, with 16 bases between. The CDR3 is made up of 15 amino acids. CDR1 and CDR2 from the germline V gene are LGHDT and YNNKEL (reference sequence). The CDR3 sequence: CASSLRQGRKDTQYF. The DNA of the CDR3 is TGTGCCAGCAGCCTTAGGCAGGGTCGTAAAGATACGCAGTATTTT.

This chain uses TRBV6-5 with TRBJ2-7; 7 positions match TRBD1. The ends lost 4 bases at V and 6 bases at J; junction bases unmatched: 9. The germline CDR1 and CDR2 sequences are MNHEY and SVGAGI. The CDR3 has 14 residues. The DNA for the CDR3 is TGTGCCAGCAGTTGGGACAGATCTCCTACCGAGCAGTACGTC. Translating it yields CASSWDRSPTEQYV.

This chain joins TRBV19 and TRBJ1-1; TRBD1 is a possible D gene (6 bases). CDR1 is LNHDA, CDR2 SQIVND, per germline (reference sequence). With 5 bases removed from V and 4 bases from J, the gap between germline ends came to 17 bases. This CDR3 region has 15 residues. The CDR3 loop reads CASSPMEGGGTEAFF. In nucleotides, the CDR3 is TGTGCCAGTAGTCCCATGGAGGGAGGGGGCACTGAAGCTTTCTTT.

The J gene is TRBJ2-1, the V gene TRBV10-3; a possible D gene is TRBD2 (6 bases). CDR1 and CDR2 from the germline V gene are ENHRY and SYGVKD. V was clipped by 4 bases and J by 10 bases, with 20 bases between them. This CDR3 is 15 amino acids long. For the CDR3, the DNA is TGTGCCATCAGTGTGCGAGCGGGTCTTCCTTGGGAGCAGTTCTTC. Translated, it gives CAISVRAGLPWEQFF.

The chain links TRBV28 to TRBJ2-3, with 8 bases aligning to TRBD2. The V and J ends lost 6 bases and 4 bases, in that order; junction bases with no gene match: 3. This CDR3 has 13 residues. CDR1 is MDHEN and CDR2 is SYDVKM in the germline V gene. CDR3 sequence reads: CASRASGSDTQYF. CDR3 coding DNA: TGTGCCAGCAGGGCTAGCGGGTCAGATACGCAGTATTTT.

The gene calls are TRBV7-7 and TRBJ1-5; D gene uncertain. Trimming took 5 bases from V and 3 from J, leaving 14 bases between them. The CDR3 is 15 residues long. Germline V gene data show CDR1 as SSHAT and CDR2 as FNYEAQ (reference sequence). The CDR3 loop reads CASSPSSVDNQPQHF. The CDR3 coding sequence is TGTGCCAGCAGCCCATCGTCGGTAGACAATCAGCCCCAGCATTTT.

The genes are TRBV29-1 and TRBJ1-3; 7 bases fit TRBD1. The CDR3 loop spans 15 amino acids. Germline CDR1 is SQVTM and CDR2 is ANQGSEA. Trimming cost V 2 bases and J 0 bases; bases outside gene matches: 4. The CDR3 protein is CSVELQGFSGNTIYF. The CDR3 nucleotides are TGCAGCGTTGAATTACAGGGGTTCTCTGGAAACACCATATATTTT. Full variable domain (outside the CDR3, taken from reference TRBV29-1 and TRBJ1-3): SAVISQKPSRDICQRGTSLTIQCQVDSQVTMMFWYRQQPGQSLTLIATANQGSEATYESGFVIDKFPISRPNLTFSTLTVSNMSPEDSSIYLCSVELQGFSGNTIYFGEGSWLTVV.